The rows below give T cell receptor beta chains drawn from one sample of a study of control samples from healthy donors and cancer patients. The data were produced by immunoSEQ multiplex PCR, yet TCRdb's version contains in-frame clones alone and is incomplete. The sample lists just over 150,000 clones; roughly 94% were seen once. The sequenced material came from blood. These receptors were collected from a woman aged 40 to 55 in good health. Each CDR3 is given with its conserved first and last residue. Each record gives: D gene, V gene, J gene, clone size, CDR3 protein, CDR3 DNA. D genes are given only for firm matches. Clone sizes are given selectively: once, few, many, or a class where the clone is expanded.

d_gene: TRBD1
v_gene: TRBV6-5
j_gene: TRBJ2-7
abundance: -
CDR3aa: CASSTPGQGFYEQYF
CDR3nt: TGTGCCAGCAGTACACCGGGACAGGGATTCTACGAGCAGTACTTC

d_gene: TRBD2
v_gene: TRBV7-2
j_gene: TRBJ2-3
abundance: -
CDR3aa: CASSLVAGGRTDTQYF
CDR3nt: TGTGCCAGCAGCTTAGTTGCGGGAGGACGCACAGATACGCAGTATTTT

d_gene: TRBD2
v_gene: TRBV7-9
j_gene: TRBJ2-3
abundance: -
CDR3aa: CASSLGGDYTDTQYF
CDR3nt: TGTGCCAGCAGCTTAGGGGGGGACTACACAGATACGCAGTATTTT

d_gene: -
v_gene: TRBV10-3
j_gene: TRBJ2-2
abundance: -
CDR3aa: CAISDLAPGELFF
CDR3nt: TGTGCCATCAGTGATTTAGCCCCTGGGGAGCTGTTTTTT

d_gene: -
v_gene: TRBV5-6
j_gene: TRBJ1-1
abundance: -
CDR3aa: CASSPVAASMNTEAFF
CDR3nt: TGTGCCAGCAGTCCCGTGGCAGCCAGTATGAACACTGAAGCTTTCTTT

d_gene: TRBD1
v_gene: TRBV28
j_gene: TRBJ1-6
abundance: -
CDR3aa: CASSLMGTGYNSPLHF
CDR3nt: TGTGCCAGCAGTCTTATGGGGACAGGGTATAATTCACCCCTCCACTTT

d_gene: -
v_gene: TRBV7-3
j_gene: TRBJ2-3
abundance: many
CDR3aa: CASSPGVGNTDTQYF
CDR3nt: TGTGCCAGCAGCCCAGGCGTTGGGAACACAGATACGCAGTATTTT

d_gene: -
v_gene: TRBV25-1
j_gene: TRBJ1-2
abundance: -
CDR3aa: CASSAPYYGYTF
CDR3nt: TGTGCCAGCAGTGCCCCCTACTATGGCTACACCTTC

d_gene: TRBD1
v_gene: TRBV29-1
j_gene: TRBJ1-2
abundance: -
CDR3aa: CSARTGAAYGYTF
CDR3nt: TGCAGCGCCCGGACAGGGGCCGCCTATGGCTACACCTTC

d_gene: -
v_gene: TRBV5-1
j_gene: TRBJ1-1
abundance: -
CDR3aa: CASSLGVEAFF
CDR3nt: TGCGCCAGCAGCTTGGGGGTGGAAGCTTTCTTT

d_gene: -
v_gene: TRBV9
j_gene: TRBJ1-1
abundance: -
CDR3aa: CASSVVEVENTEAFF
CDR3nt: TGTGCCAGCAGCGTAGTGGAGGTAGAGAACACTGAAGCTTTCTTT

d_gene: -
v_gene: TRBV5-6
j_gene: TRBJ1-3
abundance: -
CDR3aa: CASSLPGVHGNTIYF
CDR3nt: TGTGCCAGCAGCTTGCCAGGGGTCCATGGAAACACCATATATTTT

d_gene: -
v_gene: TRBV11-2
j_gene: TRBJ2-5
abundance: -
CDR3aa: CASSLASRGETQYF
CDR3nt: TGTGCCAGCAGCTTAGCCTCACGTGGGGAGACCCAGTACTTC

d_gene: -
v_gene: TRBV6-1
j_gene: TRBJ2-5
abundance: -
CDR3aa: CASSGGQETQYF
CDR3nt: TGTGCCAGCAGTGGCGGACAAGAGACCCAGTACTTC

d_gene: -
v_gene: TRBV7-8
j_gene: TRBJ1-1
abundance: -
CDR3aa: CASSLRQMNTEAFF
CDR3nt: TGTGCCAGCAGCTTACGACAGATGAACACTGAAGCTTTCTTT

d_gene: TRBD1
v_gene: TRBV2
j_gene: TRBJ1-3
abundance: -
CDR3aa: CASSGRQGTGNTIYF
CDR3nt: TGTGCCAGCAGTGGAAGACAGGGGACCGGAAACACCATATATTTT

d_gene: -
v_gene: TRBV30
j_gene: TRBJ2-7
abundance: -
CDR3aa: CAWSIRQFYEQYF
CDR3nt: TGTGCCTGGAGTATCCGACAGTTCTACGAGCAGTACTTC

d_gene: TRBD1
v_gene: TRBV6-6
j_gene: TRBJ1-3
abundance: -
CDR3aa: CASSLDRNSGNTIYF
CDR3nt: TGTGCCAGCAGCTTGGACAGGAACTCTGGAAACACCATATATTTT

d_gene: -
v_gene: TRBV6-6
j_gene: TRBJ2-3
abundance: -
CDR3aa: CASSYNPLADTQYF
CDR3nt: TGTGCCAGCAGTTACAACCCTCTTGCGGATACGCAGTATTTT

d_gene: -
v_gene: TRBV6-5
j_gene: TRBJ1-1
abundance: -
CDR3aa: CASSYAGENTEAFF
CDR3nt: TGTGCCAGCAGTTACGCCGGGGAGAACACTGAAGCTTTCTTT

d_gene: -
v_gene: TRBV12-3/TRBV12-4
j_gene: TRBJ1-2
abundance: -
CDR3aa: CASSLLGVGGYTF
CDR3nt: TGTGCCAGCAGTTTATTAGGGGTCGGGGGCTACACCTTC

d_gene: TRBD1
v_gene: TRBV11-2
j_gene: TRBJ1-1
abundance: -
CDR3aa: CASSSPDREIVWNTEAFF
CDR3nt: TGTGCCAGCAGCTCCCCCGACAGGGAAATCGTCTGGAACACTGAAGCTTTCTTT

d_gene: -
v_gene: TRBV6-2/TRBV6-3
j_gene: TRBJ1-3
abundance: -
CDR3aa: CASSYYGADSGNTIYF
CDR3nt: TGTGCCAGCAGTTACTACGGCGCCGACTCTGGAAACACCATATATTTT

d_gene: -
v_gene: TRBV7-2
j_gene: TRBJ1-1
abundance: -
CDR3aa: CASSLAGTNTEAFF
CDR3nt: TGTGCCAGCAGCTTAGCGGGGACCAACACTGAAGCTTTCTTT

d_gene: -
v_gene: TRBV30
j_gene: TRBJ1-5
abundance: -
CDR3aa: CAWSVKGPQHF
CDR3nt: TGTGCCTGGAGTGTAAAGGGGCCCCAGCATTTT

d_gene: -
v_gene: TRBV7-9
j_gene: TRBJ1-1
abundance: -
CDR3aa: CASSLDLGRNTEAFF
CDR3nt: TGTGCCAGCAGCTTAGATCTGGGCAGGAACACTGAAGCTTTCTTT

d_gene: TRBD2
v_gene: TRBV11-2
j_gene: TRBJ2-1
abundance: -
CDR3aa: CASSVHGTRGYNEQFF
CDR3nt: TGTGCCAGCAGCGTACACGGGACTAGGGGGTACAATGAGCAGTTCTTC

d_gene: TRBD1
v_gene: TRBV18
j_gene: TRBJ1-6
abundance: -
CDR3aa: CASSGQANSPLHF
CDR3nt: TGTGCCAGCTCTGGACAGGCGAATTCACCCCTCCACTTT

d_gene: TRBD1
v_gene: TRBV29-1
j_gene: TRBJ2-2
abundance: once
CDR3aa: CSVQGGGNTGELFF
CDR3nt: TGCAGCGTTCAAGGGGGCGGGAACACCGGGGAGCTGTTTTTT

d_gene: -
v_gene: TRBV14
j_gene: TRBJ1-6
abundance: -
CDR3aa: CASSRGGGLSSPLHF
CDR3nt: TGTGCCAGCAGCCGAGGAGGGGGACTCTCTTCACCCCTCCACTTT

d_gene: -
v_gene: TRBV27
j_gene: TRBJ2-7
abundance: -
CDR3aa: CASSLSRGDRSDYEQYF
CDR3nt: TGTGCCAGCAGTTTATCGAGAGGGGACCGATCCGACTACGAGCAGTACTTC

d_gene: -
v_gene: TRBV5-1
j_gene: TRBJ2-3
abundance: once
CDR3aa: CASSGGSGQYF
CDR3nt: TGCGCCAGCAGCGGGGGGAGTGGGCAGTATTTT

d_gene: -
v_gene: TRBV5-1
j_gene: TRBJ1-1
abundance: -
CDR3aa: CASSLDTMNTEAFF
CDR3nt: TGCGCCAGCAGCTTGGACACGATGAACACTGAAGCTTTCTTT

d_gene: -
v_gene: TRBV6-2/TRBV6-3
j_gene: TRBJ1-2
abundance: -
CDR3aa: CASSYFGTDYGYTF
CDR3nt: TGTGCCAGCAGTTACTTCGGGACGGACTATGGCTACACCTTC

d_gene: TRBD1
v_gene: TRBV6-2/TRBV6-3
j_gene: TRBJ1-1
abundance: -
CDR3aa: CASSTTGRLGTEAFF
CDR3nt: TGTGCCAGCAGTACGACAGGGAGGTTGGGCACTGAAGCTTTCTTT

d_gene: TRBD1
v_gene: TRBV5-4
j_gene: TRBJ2-7
abundance: once
CDR3aa: CASSSGTGDYEQYF
CDR3nt: TGTGCCAGCAGCTCCGGGACAGGGGACTACGAGCAGTACTTC

d_gene: TRBD1
v_gene: TRBV5-4
j_gene: TRBJ1-4
abundance: -
CDR3aa: CASRRGTGSATNEKLFF
CDR3nt: TGTGCCAGCAGACGTGGGACAGGGTCAGCAACTAATGAAAAACTGTTTTTT

d_gene: -
v_gene: TRBV5-5
j_gene: TRBJ1-2
abundance: -
CDR3aa: CASSPSNYGYTF
CDR3nt: TGTGCCAGCAGCCCCAGTAACTATGGCTACACCTTC

d_gene: -
v_gene: TRBV27
j_gene: TRBJ1-2
abundance: -
CDR3aa: CASRRGGEGPNYGYTF
CDR3nt: TGTGCCAGCAGAAGGGGAGGGGAGGGGCCCAACTATGGCTACACCTTC

d_gene: -
v_gene: TRBV27
j_gene: TRBJ2-2
abundance: -
CDR3aa: CASSLLAVRTGELFF
CDR3nt: TGTGCCAGCAGTTTATTGGCGGTCCGCACCGGGGAGCTGTTTTTT

d_gene: -
v_gene: TRBV7-8
j_gene: TRBJ1-3
abundance: -
CDR3aa: CASSLAGSRNTIYF
CDR3nt: TGTGCCAGCAGCCTGGCAGGGTCAAGAAACACCATATATTTT

d_gene: -
v_gene: TRBV12-3/TRBV12-4
j_gene: TRBJ1-5
abundance: -
CDR3aa: CASSPSNQPQHF
CDR3nt: TGTGCCAGCAGTCCTAGCAATCAGCCCCAGCATTTT

d_gene: TRBD2
v_gene: TRBV9
j_gene: TRBJ2-1
abundance: -
CDR3aa: CASSVGGGPYNEQFF
CDR3nt: TGTGCCAGCAGCGTTGGGGGGGGTCCCTACAATGAGCAGTTCTTC

d_gene: -
v_gene: TRBV19
j_gene: TRBJ2-1
abundance: -
CDR3aa: CASSVWMFNEQFF
CDR3nt: TGTGCCAGTAGTGTCTGGATGTTCAATGAGCAGTTCTTC

d_gene: -
v_gene: TRBV27
j_gene: TRBJ1-5
abundance: -
CDR3aa: CASSLYSGQPQHF
CDR3nt: TGTGCCAGCAGTTTATACAGCGGTCAGCCCCAGCATTTT

d_gene: -
v_gene: TRBV4-3
j_gene: TRBJ1-6
abundance: once
CDR3aa: CASSQNRVVNSPLHF
CDR3nt: TGCGCCAGCAGCCAGAACCGGGTCGTAAATTCACCCCTCCACTTT

d_gene: TRBD2
v_gene: TRBV3-1/TRBV3-2
j_gene: TRBJ2-3
abundance: -
CDR3aa: CASSSSGVLTDTQYF
CDR3nt: TGTGCCAGCAGCAGTAGCGGGGTATTAACAGATACGCAGTATTTT

d_gene: TRBD1
v_gene: TRBV7-9
j_gene: TRBJ2-3
abundance: once
CDR3aa: CASSLGGTGGTDTQYF
CDR3nt: TGTGCCAGCAGCTTAGGAGGGACAGGAGGCACAGATACGCAGTATTTT

d_gene: -
v_gene: TRBV5-8
j_gene: TRBJ2-1
abundance: -
CDR3aa: CASSLEGGWGDQFF
CDR3nt: TGTGCCAGCAGCTTGGAAGGAGGTTGGGGCGATCAGTTCTTC

d_gene: -
v_gene: TRBV5-1
j_gene: TRBJ1-5
abundance: -
CDR3aa: CASSLTGGQPQHF
CDR3nt: TGCGCCAGCAGCTTGACCGGGGGTCAGCCCCAGCATTTT

d_gene: -
v_gene: TRBV7-3
j_gene: TRBJ2-2
abundance: -
CDR3aa: CASSPRSTGELFF
CDR3nt: TGTGCCAGCAGCCCTCGAAGCACCGGGGAGCTGTTTTTT

d_gene: TRBD2
v_gene: TRBV6-5
j_gene: TRBJ2-2
abundance: -
CDR3aa: CASSPLAGYTGELFF
CDR3nt: TGTGCCAGCAGTCCCCTAGCGGGTTACACCGGGGAGCTGTTTTTT

d_gene: -
v_gene: TRBV6-5
j_gene: TRBJ2-4
abundance: -
CDR3aa: CASSSRGGQNIQYF
CDR3nt: TGTGCCAGCTCCAGCCGAGGAGGGCAAAACATTCAGTACTTC

d_gene: -
v_gene: TRBV3-1/TRBV3-2
j_gene: TRBJ2-6
abundance: -
CDR3aa: CASSQDSSGANVLTF
CDR3nt: TGTGCCAGCAGCCAAGATTCCTCTGGGGCCAACGTCCTGACTTTC

d_gene: -
v_gene: TRBV7-2
j_gene: TRBJ2-5
abundance: -
CDR3aa: CASSLAAGETQYF
CDR3nt: TGTGCCAGCAGCTTAGCGGCCGGTGAGACCCAGTACTTC